This T cell receptor beta chain comes out of a study of chemoradiotherapy in HPV16-positive cancers. The V end was cut by 4 bases, the J end by 5 bases, with 9 bases between. This CDR3 is 12 amino acids long. CDR1 SGHTS and CDR2 YDEGEE come from the germline V gene. Study-wide findings and caveats: During treatment, candidate HPV-specific clones and E7-related motifs expanded in tumor.

Sequenced by immunoSEQ multiplex PCR; TCRdb stores in-frame clones only, minus some. Of some 11,000 clones detected, around 70% appear once; the ten largest clones hold about 37%. As to this clone: Antigen: not known.

V and J are TRBV5-8 and TRBJ2-5; no clear D. Collection of the sample occurred from a patient who underwent chemoradiotherapy. The origin of this receptor is a human donor with HPV-associated anogenital cancer. The CDR3 here is CASSSNWETQYF. In DNA, the CDR3 is TGTGCCAGCAGCAGCAACTGGGAGACCCAGTACTTC.